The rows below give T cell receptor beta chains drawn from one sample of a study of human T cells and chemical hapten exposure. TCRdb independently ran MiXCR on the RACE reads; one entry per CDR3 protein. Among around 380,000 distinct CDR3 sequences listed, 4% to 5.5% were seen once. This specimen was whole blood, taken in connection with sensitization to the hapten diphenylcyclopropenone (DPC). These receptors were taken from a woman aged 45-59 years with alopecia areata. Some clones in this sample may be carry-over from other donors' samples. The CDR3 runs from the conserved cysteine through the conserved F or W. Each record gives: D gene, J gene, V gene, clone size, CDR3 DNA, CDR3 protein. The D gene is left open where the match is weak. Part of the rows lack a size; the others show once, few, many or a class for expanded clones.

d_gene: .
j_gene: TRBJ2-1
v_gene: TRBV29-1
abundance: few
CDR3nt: TGCAGCGTTGAAGAGGAAGGCAGGGGGGTCCACAATGAGCAGTTCTTC
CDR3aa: CSVEEEGRGVHNEQFF

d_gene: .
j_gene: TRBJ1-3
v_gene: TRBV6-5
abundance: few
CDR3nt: TGTGCCAGCAGTTACTGGCAAGGTGGAAACACCATATATTTT
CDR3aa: CASSYWQGGNTIYF

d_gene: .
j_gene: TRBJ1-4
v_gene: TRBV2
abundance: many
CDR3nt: TGTGCCAGCGAGAGGCAGCCAACTAATGAAAAACTGTTTTTT
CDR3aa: CASERQPTNEKLFF

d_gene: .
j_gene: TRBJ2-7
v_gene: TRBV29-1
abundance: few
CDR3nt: TGCAGCGTTGCGGGTACAGGGGAGCAGTACTTC
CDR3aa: CSVAGTGEQYF

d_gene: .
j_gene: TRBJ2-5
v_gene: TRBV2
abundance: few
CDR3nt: TGTGCCAGCAGGGTTGAGGGGACAGAGACCCAGTACTTC
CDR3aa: CASRVEGTETQYF

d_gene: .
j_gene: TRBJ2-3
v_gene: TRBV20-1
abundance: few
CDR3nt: TGCAGTGCTAGTCCGACAGGAGATACGCAGTATTTT
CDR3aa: CSASPTGDTQYF

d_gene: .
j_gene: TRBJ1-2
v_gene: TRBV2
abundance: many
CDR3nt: TGTGCCAGCAACGGGGGCCCCGCAGGAGGCTACACCTTC
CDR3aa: CASNGGPAGGYTF

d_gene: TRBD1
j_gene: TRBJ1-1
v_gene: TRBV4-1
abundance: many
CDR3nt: TGCGCCAGCAGCCCGGGACAGGGGAGGGTGAACACTGAAGCTTTCTTT
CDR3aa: CASSPGQGRVNTEAFF

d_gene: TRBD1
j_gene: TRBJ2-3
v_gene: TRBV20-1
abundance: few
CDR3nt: TGCAGTGCTAGGCAGGGGGGGACAGGGGCAAGAATCGGGAGTCGGGGCACAGATACGCAGTATTTT
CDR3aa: CSARQGGTGARIGSRGTDTQYF

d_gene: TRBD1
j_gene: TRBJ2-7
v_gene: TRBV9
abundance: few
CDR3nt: TGTGCCAGCAGCCAGGGACAGGCGGCCTACGAGCAGTACTTC
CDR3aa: CASSQGQAAYEQYF

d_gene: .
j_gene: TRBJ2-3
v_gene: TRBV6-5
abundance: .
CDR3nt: TGTGCCAGCAGCTCCCCCCAGGGAAGTGCAGATACGCAGTATTTT
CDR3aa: CASSSPQGSADTQYF

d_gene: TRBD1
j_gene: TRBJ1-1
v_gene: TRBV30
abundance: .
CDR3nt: TGTGCCTGGAAGGGACAGATGAACACTGAAGCTTTCTTT
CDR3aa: CAWKGQMNTEAFF

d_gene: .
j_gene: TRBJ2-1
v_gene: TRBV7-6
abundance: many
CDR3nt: TGTGCCAGCAGCTACGCGGATAGGAATGAGCAGTTCTTC
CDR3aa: CASSYADRNEQFF

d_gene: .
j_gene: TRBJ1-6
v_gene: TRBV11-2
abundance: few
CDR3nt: TGTGCCAGCAGGGTAGCAGGCTATAATTCACCCCTCCACTTT
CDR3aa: CASRVAGYNSPLHF

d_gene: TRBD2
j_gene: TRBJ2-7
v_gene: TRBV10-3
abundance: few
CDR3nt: TGTGCCATCAGTGAGTCAGCTAGCGGGAGGGTCTACGAGCAGTACTTC
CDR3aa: CAISESASGRVYEQYF

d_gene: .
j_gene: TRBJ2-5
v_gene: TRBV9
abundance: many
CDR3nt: TGTGCCAGCAGCGTAGATGGGCGTCCAGAGACCCAGTACTTC
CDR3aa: CASSVDGRPETQYF

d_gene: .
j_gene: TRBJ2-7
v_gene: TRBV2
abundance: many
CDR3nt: TGTGCCAGCAGCTATGGGACTGCCACCGAGCAGTACTTC
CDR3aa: CASSYGTATEQYF

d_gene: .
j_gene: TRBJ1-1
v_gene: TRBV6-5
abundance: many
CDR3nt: TGTGCCAGCAGTTACCACATGAACACTGAAGCTTTCTTT
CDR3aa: CASSYHMNTEAFF